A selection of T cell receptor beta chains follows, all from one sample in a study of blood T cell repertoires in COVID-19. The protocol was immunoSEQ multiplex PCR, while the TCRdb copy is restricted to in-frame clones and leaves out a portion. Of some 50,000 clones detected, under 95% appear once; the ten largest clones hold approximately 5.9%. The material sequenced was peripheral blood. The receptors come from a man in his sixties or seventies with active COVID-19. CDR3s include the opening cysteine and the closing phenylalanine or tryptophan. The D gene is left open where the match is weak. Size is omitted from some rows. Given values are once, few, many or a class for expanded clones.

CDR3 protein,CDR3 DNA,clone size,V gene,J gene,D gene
CASSTSGGVNQPQHF,TGTGCCAGTAGTACCTCGGGAGGGGTCAATCAGCCCCAGCATTTT,few,TRBV19,TRBJ1-5,.
CASSSPSGGPNEQFF,TGTGCCAGCAGTTCGCCTAGCGGGGGGCCCAATGAGCAGTTCTTC,.,TRBV28,TRBJ2-1,TRBD2
CASSHGTEAFF,TGTGCCAGCAGCCACGGGACAGAAGCTTTCTTT,.,TRBV7-9,TRBJ1-1,.
CASSRDRGKTDTQYF,TGTGCCAGCAGCCGGGACAGGGGGAAGACAGATACGCAGTATTTT,.,TRBV13,TRBJ2-3,TRBD1
CASSYSTVSGNTIYF,TGTGCCAGCAGTTACTCGACAGTCTCTGGAAACACCATATATTTT,.,TRBV6-5,TRBJ1-3,.
CASSLPGWEQYF,TGTGCCAGCAGTTTACCGGGATGGGAGCAGTACTTC,.,TRBV12-3/TRBV12-4,TRBJ2-7,.
CASSLDRATEAFF,TGCGCCAGCAGCTTAGACAGGGCTACTGAAGCTTTCTTT,.,TRBV5-1,TRBJ1-1,TRBD1
CASSPGGSNQPQHF,TGTGCCAGCAGTCCTGGCGGGAGCAATCAGCCCCAGCATTTT,few,TRBV28,TRBJ1-5,.
CASSAASAGGSSEAFF,TGTGCCAGCAGTGCCGCCTCGGCAGGGGGCTCTTCTGAAGCTTTCTTT,.,TRBV28,TRBJ1-1,TRBD1
CASSFGGKNTGELFF,TGTGCCAGCAGCTTTGGGGGGAAGAACACCGGGGAGCTGTTTTTT,.,TRBV11-3,TRBJ2-2,.
CASSEPTGYNSPLHF,TGTGCCAGCAGTGAACCCACAGGTTATAATTCACCCCTCCACTTT,.,TRBV25-1,TRBJ1-6,.
CASSRGLAARTDTQYF,TGTGCCAGCAGTCGGGGACTAGCGGCCCGCACAGATACGCAGTATTTT,.,TRBV6-2/TRBV6-3,TRBJ2-3,TRBD2
CASGLGQISNQPQHF,TGTGCTAGTGGCCTCGGACAGATTAGCAATCAGCCCCAGCATTTT,.,TRBV12-5,TRBJ1-5,.
CASSVASDYYNEQFF,TGTGCCAGCAGCGTAGCTAGTGACTACTACAATGAGCAGTTCTTC,once,TRBV9,TRBJ2-1,.
CASIRGPNQPQHF,TGTGCCAGCATCAGGGGCCCCAATCAGCCCCAGCATTTT,.,TRBV19,TRBJ1-5,.
CASSLVRGMQEQYF,TGTGCCAGCAGCTTAGTGAGAGGGATGCAAGAGCAGTACTTC,.,TRBV7-9,TRBJ2-7,.
CASSQGQPNQPQHF,TGTGCCAGCAGCCAAGGACAGCCCAATCAGCCCCAGCATTTT,.,TRBV7-6,TRBJ1-5,.
CASSLRDSASSGNTIYF,TGCGCCAGCAGCTTGCGGGACAGCGCGAGCTCTGGAAACACCATATATTTT,.,TRBV5-1,TRBJ1-3,TRBD1
CASSRGTGTNEQFF,TGTGCCAGCTCACGAGGGACAGGGACTAATGAGCAGTTCTTC,.,TRBV18,TRBJ2-1,TRBD1
CASKAEAGAYNEQFF,TGTGCCAGCAAGGCGGAAGCGGGGGCCTACAATGAGCAGTTCTTC,.,TRBV2,TRBJ2-1,TRBD2
CASSKGHLAYEQYF,TGTGCCAGCAGCAAGGGACACCTAGCCTACGAGCAGTACTTC,.,TRBV2,TRBJ2-7,.
CASSYLAGGDNEQFF,TGTGCCAGCAGTTATTTAGCGGGGGGAGACAATGAGCAGTTCTTC,.,TRBV6-6,TRBJ2-1,TRBD2
CASSYSGGWTEAFF,TGTGCCAGCAGTTACTCGGGGGGGTGGACTGAAGCTTTCTTT,.,TRBV6-5,TRBJ1-1,.
CASSQPGLPNTGELFF,TGCGCCAGCAGCCAACCGGGACTCCCGAACACCGGGGAGCTGTTTTTT,.,TRBV4-1,TRBJ2-2,.
CASSNTQGLFF,TGTGCCAGCAGTAACACTCAGGGACTGTTTTTT,.,TRBV25-1,TRBJ1-4,.
CAISEMRSEQFF,TGTGCCATCAGTGAGATGCGATCTGAGCAGTTCTTC,.,TRBV10-3,TRBJ2-1,.
CASSLRGHADTEAFF,TGCGCCAGCAGCTTGAGGGGGCACGCGGACACTGAAGCTTTCTTT,.,TRBV5-1,TRBJ1-1,TRBD1
CASSLYPGQGGEKLFF,TGTGCCAGCAGTTTATACCCTGGACAGGGAGGTGAAAAACTGTTTTTT,.,TRBV28,TRBJ1-4,TRBD1
CSINPRGGQGLNEQFF,TGCAGCATTAACCCGAGGGGGGGACAGGGCCTCAATGAGCAGTTCTTC,.,TRBV29-1,TRBJ2-1,TRBD1